This entry concerns a single T cell receptor beta chain. The data were produced by immunoSEQ multiplex PCR, yet TCRdb's version contains in-frame clones alone and is incomplete. This sample has 430,000 or so clones, with over 85% found just once. The data were obtained in a study of blood T cell repertoires in COVID-19. Germline assignment: CDR1 SGHRS and CDR2 YFSETQ. CDR3 size: 15 residues. V dropped 1 base and J dropped 5 bases, with 13 bases sitting between them. The clonotype was recovered from a man in his late teens or twenties with COVID-19, enrolled during active disease. Material for sequencing was peripheral blood. The chain joins TRBV5-1 to TRBJ2-1; weak D call: TRBD2 (6 bases). For the CDR3, the DNA is TGCGCCAGCAGCTTGACATCGGGACTTAACAATGAGCAGTTCTTC. It is translated as CASSLTSGLNNEQFF.